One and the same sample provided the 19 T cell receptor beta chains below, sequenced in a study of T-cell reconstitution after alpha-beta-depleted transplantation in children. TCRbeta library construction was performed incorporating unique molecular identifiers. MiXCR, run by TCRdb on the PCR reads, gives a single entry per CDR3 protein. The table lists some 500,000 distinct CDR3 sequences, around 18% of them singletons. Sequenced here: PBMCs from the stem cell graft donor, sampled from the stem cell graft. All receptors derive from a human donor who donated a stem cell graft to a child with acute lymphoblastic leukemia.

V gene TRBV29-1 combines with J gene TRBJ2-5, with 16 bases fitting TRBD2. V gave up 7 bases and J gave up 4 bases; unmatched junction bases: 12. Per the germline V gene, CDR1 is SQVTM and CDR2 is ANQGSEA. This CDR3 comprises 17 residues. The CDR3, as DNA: TGCAGCGCCTATGATACCGGGACTAGCGGGAGGGGAGAGACCCAGTACTTC. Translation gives CSAYDTGTSGRGETQYF.

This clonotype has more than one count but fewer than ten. The CDR3 bases are TGTGCCACCAGCATAGACCCCAGCGGGAGGGCCCAGTTCTTC. This sequence encodes CATSIDPSGRAQFF. The rearrangement joins TRBV15 to TRBJ2-1; 10 positions agree with TRBD2. Trimming removed 4 bases from V and 13 bases from J; junction bases left unmatched: 10. The length of the CDR3 is 14 residues. CDR1 and CDR2 (germline): LNHNV, YYDKDF (reference sequence).

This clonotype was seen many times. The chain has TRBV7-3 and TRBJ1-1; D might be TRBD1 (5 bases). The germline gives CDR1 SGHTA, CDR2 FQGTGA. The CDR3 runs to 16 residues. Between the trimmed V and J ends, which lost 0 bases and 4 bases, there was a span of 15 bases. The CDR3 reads CASSLTVGGEGTEAFF. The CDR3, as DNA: TGTGCCAGCAGCTTAACAGTTGGGGGGGAAGGCACTGAAGCTTTCTTT.

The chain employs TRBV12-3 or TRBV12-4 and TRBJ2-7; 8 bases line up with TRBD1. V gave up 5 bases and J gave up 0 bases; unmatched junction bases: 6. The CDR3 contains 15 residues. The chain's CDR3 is CASSGGTGGSYEQYF. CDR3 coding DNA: TGTGCCAGCAGTGGGGGGACAGGCGGCTCCTACGAGCAGTACTTC.

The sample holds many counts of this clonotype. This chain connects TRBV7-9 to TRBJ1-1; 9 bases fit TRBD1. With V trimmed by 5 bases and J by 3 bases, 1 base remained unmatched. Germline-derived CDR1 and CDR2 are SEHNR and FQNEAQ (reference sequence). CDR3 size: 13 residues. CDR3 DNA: TGTGCCAGCAGCCGGGACAGGGACACTGAAGCTTTCTTT. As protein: CASSRDRDTEAFF.

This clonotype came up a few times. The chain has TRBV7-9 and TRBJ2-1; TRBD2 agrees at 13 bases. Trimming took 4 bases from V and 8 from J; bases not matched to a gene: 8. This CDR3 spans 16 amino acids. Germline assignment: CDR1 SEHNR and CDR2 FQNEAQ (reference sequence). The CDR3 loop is CASSSTWTSGRDEQFF. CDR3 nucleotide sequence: TGTGCCAGCAGCTCGACGTGGACTAGCGGGAGAGATGAGCAGTTCTTC. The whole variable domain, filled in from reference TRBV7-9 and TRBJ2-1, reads DTGVSQNPRHKITKRGQNVTFRCDPISEHNRLYWYRQTLGQGPEFLTYFQNEAQLEKSRLLSDRFSAERPKGSFSTLEIQRTEQGDSAMYLCASSSTWTSGRDEQFFGPGTRLTVL.

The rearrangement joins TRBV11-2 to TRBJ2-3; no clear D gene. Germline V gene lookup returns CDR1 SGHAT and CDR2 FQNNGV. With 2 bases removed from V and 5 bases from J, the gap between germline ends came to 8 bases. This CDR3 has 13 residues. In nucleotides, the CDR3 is TGTGCCAGCAGCTTAAGGGTGATAGATACGCAGTATTTT. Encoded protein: CASSLRVIDTQYF.

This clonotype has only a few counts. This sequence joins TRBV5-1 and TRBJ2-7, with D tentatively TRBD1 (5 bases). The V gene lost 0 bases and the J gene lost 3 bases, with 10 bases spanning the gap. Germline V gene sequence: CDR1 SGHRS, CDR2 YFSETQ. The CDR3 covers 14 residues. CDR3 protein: CASSLGQPDYEQYF. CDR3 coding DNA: TGCGCCAGCAGCTTGGGACAGCCGGACTACGAGCAGTACTTC.

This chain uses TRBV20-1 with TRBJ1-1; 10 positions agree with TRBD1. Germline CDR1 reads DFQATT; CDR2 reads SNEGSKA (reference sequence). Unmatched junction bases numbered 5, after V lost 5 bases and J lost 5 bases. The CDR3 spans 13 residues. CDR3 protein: CSAPLDRGTEAFF. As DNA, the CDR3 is TGCAGTGCTCCCCTGGACAGGGGGACTGAAGCTTTCTTT.

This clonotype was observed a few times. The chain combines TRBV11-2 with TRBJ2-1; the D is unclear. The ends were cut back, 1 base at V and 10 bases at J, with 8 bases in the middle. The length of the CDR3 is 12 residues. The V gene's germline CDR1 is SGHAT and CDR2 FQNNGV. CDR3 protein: CASSLGSAEQFF. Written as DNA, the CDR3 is TGTGCCAGCAGCTTAGGGTCGGCAGAGCAGTTCTTC.

This CDR3 reads CASSLDFSGRNSPLHF. The CDR3 DNA sequence: TGCGCCAGCAGTCTTGATTTCTCGGGTAGGAATTCACCCCTCCACTTT. The chain couples TRBV5-1 to TRBJ1-6, with unresolved D. The CDR3 extends over 16 amino acids. The germline V and J ends were trimmed by 5 bases and 7 bases, with 19 bases remaining between them. CDR1 is SGHRS, CDR2 YFSETQ, per germline.

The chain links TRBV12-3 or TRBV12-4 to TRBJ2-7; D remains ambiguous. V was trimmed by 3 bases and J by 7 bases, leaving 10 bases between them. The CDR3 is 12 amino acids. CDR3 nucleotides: TGTGCCAGCAGTTTTAGGTCGGAGGAGCAGTACTTC. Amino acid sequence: CASSFRSEEQYF.

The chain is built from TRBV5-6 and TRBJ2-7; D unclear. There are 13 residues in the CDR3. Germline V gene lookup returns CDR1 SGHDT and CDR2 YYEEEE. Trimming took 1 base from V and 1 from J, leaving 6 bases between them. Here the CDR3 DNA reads TGTGCCAGCAGCTTGCAACCTTCCTACGAGCAGTACTTC. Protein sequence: CASSLQPSYEQYF.

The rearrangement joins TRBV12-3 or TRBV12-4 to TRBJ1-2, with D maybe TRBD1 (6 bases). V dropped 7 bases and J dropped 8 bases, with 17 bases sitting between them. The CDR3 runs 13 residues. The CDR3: CASTPGGGGGYTF. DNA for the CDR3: TGTGCCAGCACCCCCGGGGGCGGAGGAGGCTACACCTTC.

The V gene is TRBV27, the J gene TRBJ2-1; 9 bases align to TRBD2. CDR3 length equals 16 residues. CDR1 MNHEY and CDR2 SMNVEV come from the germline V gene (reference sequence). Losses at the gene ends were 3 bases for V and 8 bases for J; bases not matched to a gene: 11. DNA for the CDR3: TGTGCCAGCAGTTTTAATAGACTAGCGGCTGCGGATGAGCAGTTCTTC. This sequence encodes CASSFNRLAAADEQFF.

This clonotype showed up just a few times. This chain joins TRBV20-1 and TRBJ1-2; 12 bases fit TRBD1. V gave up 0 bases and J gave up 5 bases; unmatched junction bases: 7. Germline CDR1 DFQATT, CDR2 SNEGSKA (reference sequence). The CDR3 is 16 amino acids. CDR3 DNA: TGCAGTGCTAGAGACGGGACAGGGGGCGCGGATTATGGCTACACCTTC. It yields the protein CSARDGTGGADYGYTF.

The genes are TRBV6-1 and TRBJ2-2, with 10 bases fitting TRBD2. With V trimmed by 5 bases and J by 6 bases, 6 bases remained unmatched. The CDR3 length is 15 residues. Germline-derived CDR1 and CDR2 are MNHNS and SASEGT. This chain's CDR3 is CASSIGTSVAGELFF. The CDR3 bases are TGTGCCAGCAGTATCGGGACTAGCGTAGCCGGGGAGCTGTTTTTT.

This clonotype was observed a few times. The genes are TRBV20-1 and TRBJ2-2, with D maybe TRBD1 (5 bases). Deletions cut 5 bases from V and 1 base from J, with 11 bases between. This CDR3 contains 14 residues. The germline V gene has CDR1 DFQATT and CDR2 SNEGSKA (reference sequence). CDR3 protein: CSAFTGGNTGELFF. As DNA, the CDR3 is TGCAGTGCTTTTACAGGCGGGAACACCGGGGAGCTGTTTTTT.

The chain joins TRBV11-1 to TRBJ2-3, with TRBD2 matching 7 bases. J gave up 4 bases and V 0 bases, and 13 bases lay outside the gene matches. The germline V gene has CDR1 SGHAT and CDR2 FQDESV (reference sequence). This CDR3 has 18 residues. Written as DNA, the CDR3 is TGTGCCAGCAGCTTAGCGTTCGGGGCGGGAGCACAATCAGATACGCAGTATTTT. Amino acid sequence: CASSLAFGAGAQSDTQYF.